This TCR beta chain was identified during a study of HIV-infected patients and healthy controls. Study-level points and caveats: Size-matched repertoire data failed to replicate the apparent Gini index recovery after therapy in HIV-infected patients.

Alpha and beta constant-region primers primed reverse transcription of around 540 ng RNA. Using multiplexing indices, alpha and beta chain libraries were generated apart by chain-specific third strand synthesis. TCRdb fed the 5' RACE reads into MiXCR, producing one record per CDR3 protein. The profile shows about 10,000 distinct CDR3 sequences, around 5.9% of them singletons. Roughly three months, about 14 weeks, into antiretroviral therapy, follow-up blood was collected. Whole blood was used without fractionation, so all unsorted peripheral T cells were included. This clonotype was recorded at least ten times. Its antigen is not identified. The CDR3 covers 14 residues. Trimming cost V 5 bases and J 2 bases; bases outside gene matches: 4.

The specimen comprised blood, sampled during antiretroviral therapy. The sequence came from an adult with HIV infection. The donor label of this sample is uncertain. The V gene is TRBV12-3 or TRBV12-4, the J gene TRBJ2-5, with 8 bases matching TRBD1. CDR3 in DNA: TGTGCCAGCAGTGCTTACAGGGGGCAAGAGACCCAGTACTTC. Protein product: CASSAYRGQETQYF.